This T cell receptor beta chain came from a study of blood T cell repertoires in COVID-19. As for the study in general: Specimens from acute and convalescent COVID-19 originated in the United States, Italy and Spain. PBMCs, B-cell-depleted T cells, or T cells provided the cDNA or gDNA that made up the material.

This CDR3 comprises 14 residues. The authors' processing: Estimates of nucleated cell counts were drawn from the amplification of reference gene primers. Method: immunoSEQ multiplex PCR; TCRdb's copy keeps in-frame clones and lacks some. That table gives V, J and clone size, and the DNA gave D and trimming. The sample has tens of thousands of clones; around 80% are singletons. This TCR was sampled from a human donor in a cohort sampled during active COVID-19. V gene TRBV21-1 combines with J gene TRBJ2-5; the table's D call, TRBD2, was not checked against the DNA. TRBV21-1 is annotated as a pseudogene. Specimen: peripheral blood. The CDR3 region is CASSKRGGCETQYF. CDR3 nucleotide sequence: TGTGCCAGCAGCAAACGCGGGGGCTGTGAGACCCAGTACTTC.